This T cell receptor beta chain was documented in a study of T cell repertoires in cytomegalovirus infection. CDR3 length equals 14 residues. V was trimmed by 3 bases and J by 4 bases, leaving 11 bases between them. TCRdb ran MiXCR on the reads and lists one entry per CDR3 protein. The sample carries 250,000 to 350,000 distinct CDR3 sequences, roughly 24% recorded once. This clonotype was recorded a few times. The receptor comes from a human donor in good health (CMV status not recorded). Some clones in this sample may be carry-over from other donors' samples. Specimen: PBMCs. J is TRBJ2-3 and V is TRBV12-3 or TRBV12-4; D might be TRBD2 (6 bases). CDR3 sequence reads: CASSFGRGPDTQYF. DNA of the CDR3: TGTGCCAGCAGTTTTGGGCGGGGCCCAGATACGCAGTATTTT.